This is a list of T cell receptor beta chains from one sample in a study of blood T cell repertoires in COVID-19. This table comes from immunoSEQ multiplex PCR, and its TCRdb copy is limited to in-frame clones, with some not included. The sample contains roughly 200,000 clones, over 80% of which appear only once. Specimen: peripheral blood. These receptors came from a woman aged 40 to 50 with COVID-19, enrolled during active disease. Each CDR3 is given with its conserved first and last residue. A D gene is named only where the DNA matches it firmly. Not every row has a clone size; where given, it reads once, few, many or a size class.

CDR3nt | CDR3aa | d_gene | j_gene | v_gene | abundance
TGTGCCACCGAAGGGGTGACAGCTGATGGCTACACCTTC | CATEGVTADGYTF | . | TRBJ1-2 | TRBV6-5 | once
TGTGCCAGCAGCCGCCGACAGGGGGAAAAACTGTTTTTT | CASSRRQGEKLFF | TRBD1 | TRBJ1-4 | TRBV5-8 | .
TGTGCCAGCAGCTTAGCGGTGGGGAACACTGAAGCTTTCTTT | CASSLAVGNTEAFF | . | TRBJ1-1 | TRBV7-3 | .
TGTGCCAGCAGCCCGTCGCGACAGGGGAAAGCTTTCTTT | CASSPSRQGKAFF | TRBD1 | TRBJ1-1 | TRBV14 | .
TGTGCCAGCAGCCGAACCGGAGGGGAAAACGAGCAGTACTTC | CASSRTGGENEQYF | . | TRBJ2-7 | TRBV11-3 | once
TGTGCCAGCACCCCAGAGCAGGGGTTTCCCTACGAGCAGTACTTC | CASTPEQGFPYEQYF | . | TRBJ2-7 | TRBV6-5 | .
TGTGCCATCAGGAAGGGGGAGAATATGAACACTGAAGCTTTCTTT | CAIRKGENMNTEAFF | . | TRBJ1-1 | TRBV10-3 | .
TGCGCCAGCAGCCCCACGACAGGGGAGAACACCGGGGAGCTGTTTTTT | CASSPTTGENTGELFF | TRBD1 | TRBJ2-2 | TRBV4-1 | .
TGTGCCAGCAGATGGGCGGGGTTTAGTACCGGGGAGCTGTTTTTT | CASRWAGFSTGELFF | . | TRBJ2-2 | TRBV27 | .
TGTGCCAGCAGTCCGAAGGGACTAGCGTACAATGAGCAGTTCTTC | CASSPKGLAYNEQFF | TRBD2 | TRBJ2-1 | TRBV11-2 | .
TGTGCCAGCAGCCAGGGACAGACACCCTCCAATCAGCCCCAGCATTTT | CASSQGQTPSNQPQHF | TRBD1 | TRBJ1-5 | TRBV9 | .
TGTGCCAGCAGTTTCGGGGTAGATGAAGCTTTCTTT | CASSFGVDEAFF | . | TRBJ1-1 | TRBV28 | .
TGTGCCAGTATCCAGACCCCCGGGAATTCACCCCTCCACTTT | CASIQTPGNSPLHF | . | TRBJ1-6 | TRBV19 | .
TGTGCCAGCAGCTTACCCAACTCAGGAGGAAGGGGCTACACCTTC | CASSLPNSGGRGYTF | . | TRBJ1-2 | TRBV5-4 | .
TGTGCCAGCAGCCCTCTCAGGGATCAGCCCCAGCATTTT | CASSPLRDQPQHF | . | TRBJ1-5 | TRBV7-9 | .
TGTGCCAGATCGGACAGCCGTACCTCCAATCAGCCCCAGCATTTT | CARSDSRTSNQPQHF | . | TRBJ1-5 | TRBV2 | .
TGTGCCAGCAGCCAATCACAGGGGCATCAGCCCCAGCATTTT | CASSQSQGHQPQHF | TRBD1 | TRBJ1-5 | TRBV3-1/TRBV3-2 | .
TGCAGCGCAGCTAGACAGGATTACACTGAAGCTTTCTTT | CSAARQDYTEAFF | . | TRBJ1-1 | TRBV29-1 | .
TGTGCCAGCAGTGAGGCTAGCGGGGGGGCGAAGCAGTACTTC | CASSEASGGAKQYF | TRBD2 | TRBJ2-7 | TRBV6-1 | .
TGCGCCAGCAGCGAGAACCCACAGGGGGCGAACTATGGCTACACCTTC | CASSENPQGANYGYTF | TRBD1 | TRBJ1-2 | TRBV5-1 | few
TGTGCCAGCAGCCCCGGGTCGGAAGTGGTTCCCGGGGAGCTGTTTTTT | CASSPGSEVVPGELFF | . | TRBJ2-2 | TRBV11-3 | .
TGTGCCATTCGACAGGGCAATTCACCCCTCCACTTT | CAIRQGNSPLHF | TRBD1 | TRBJ1-6 | TRBV27 | .
TGTGCCAGCAGCTCTCAACTGGGGACTAGCGGGAGGGGGAAGTTAGTTGAGCAGTTCTTC | CASSSQLGTSGRGKLVEQFF | TRBD2 | TRBJ2-1 | TRBV9 | .
TGTGCCACCAGCAGAGATCAAGGAGTCACTGAAGCTTTCTTT | CATSRDQGVTEAFF | . | TRBJ1-1 | TRBV15 | .
TGCAGTGCTAGTGTAACCGGGACTAGCGGACCTGAGCAGTTCTTC | CSASVTGTSGPEQFF | TRBD2 | TRBJ2-1 | TRBV20-1 | few
TGCGCCAGCAGGGTCAGCGGAAAAGAGACCCAGTACTTC | CASRVSGKETQYF | . | TRBJ2-5 | TRBV10-2 | few
TGTGCCAGCAGCTGGGGACAGGGGGCCTACGAGCAGTACTTC | CASSWGQGAYEQYF | TRBD1 | TRBJ2-7 | TRBV3-1/TRBV3-2 | .
TGTGCCAGCAGCGTGGGATCTCGGCGGGTCCGTGGGGAGCAGTACTTC | CASSVGSRRVRGEQYF | . | TRBJ2-7 | TRBV5-4 | once
TGTGCCAGCAGCTTGGGGCAGGGAGGTGCCTACGAGCAGTACTTC | CASSLGQGGAYEQYF | . | TRBJ2-7 | TRBV5-6 | .
TGTGCCAGCAGTTCTGCGACAGAAGAGACCCAGTACTTC | CASSSATEETQYF | . | TRBJ2-5 | TRBV27 | .
TGCAGCGTTGAGGGAGCGGGATGGAACACCGGGGAGCTGTTTTTT | CSVEGAGWNTGELFF | TRBD2 | TRBJ2-2 | TRBV29-1 | .